These 24 T cell receptor beta chains came from one sample sequenced in a study of blood T cell repertoires in COVID-19. The repertoire was sequenced with immunoSEQ multiplex PCR; TCRdb's copy has only in-frame clones and lacks some. The sample yields 270,000 or so clones, more than 70% seen once. The specimen was peripheral blood. The receptors derive from a woman aged 18-29 years with acute or convalescent COVID-19.

V is TRBV27 and J is TRBJ2-7, with D tentatively TRBD2 (5 bases). The CDR3 length is 13 residues. Germline V gene lookup returns CDR1 MNHEY and CDR2 SMNVEV (reference sequence). The germline V and J ends were trimmed by 8 bases and 1 base, with 12 bases remaining between them. The CDR3 coding sequence is TGTGCCAGCGGTAGCGAATCATCCTACGAGCAGTACTTC. Translating gives CASGSESSYEQYF.

The chain links TRBV5-6 to TRBJ1-2; 10 bases are shared with TRBD1. The length of the CDR3 is 14 residues. Unmatched junction bases numbered 8, after V lost 5 bases and J lost 7 bases. Germline V gene sequence: CDR1 SGHDT, CDR2 YYEEEE. The CDR3 DNA reads TGTGCCAGCAGGAAGGACAGGGGGGCGAGTGGCTACACCTTC. This encodes CASRKDRGASGYTF.

The genes are TRBV4-2 and TRBJ2-7; 9 nucleotides match TRBD1. Germline V gene lookup returns CDR1 LGHNA and CDR2 YNFKEQ. This CDR3 region has 18 residues. V shed 4 bases, J shed 7 bases, and the junction held 20 bases outside the gene matches. The CDR3 DNA sequence: TGTGCCAGCAGCCGGAGGGTAGGAAGCGGGACAGGGACTTTGGAGCAGTACTTC. It translates to CASSRRVGSGTGTLEQYF.

The chain couples TRBV28 to TRBJ2-7, with TRBD2 matching over 13 bases. There are 16 residues in the CDR3. Per germline, CDR1 MDHEN and CDR2 SYDVKM. V shed 5 bases, J shed 2 bases, and the junction held 6 bases outside the gene matches. The CDR3 sequence: CASSTSTSGRAYEQYF. CDR3 coding DNA: TGTGCCAGCAGTACCTCTACTAGCGGGAGGGCCTACGAGCAGTACTTC. Drawing the rest from reference TRBV28 and TRBJ2-7, the complete variable domain is DVKVTQSSRYLVKRTGEKVFLECVQDMDHENMFWYRQDPGLGLRLIYFSYDVKMKEKGDIPEGYSVSREKKERFSLILESASTNQTSMYLCASSTSTSGRAYEQYFGPGTRLTVT.

This clone was observed once. V is TRBV3-1 (or the pseudogene TRBV3-2) and J is TRBJ1-6, with D maybe TRBD1 (6 bases). The CDR3 is 17 amino acids. In germline, CDR1 is LGHDT, CDR2 YNNKEL (reference sequence). Deletions cut 0 bases from V and 7 bases from J, with 16 bases between. The DNA of the CDR3 is TGTGCCAGCAGCCAAGATTTCCAGGGGACATACAATTCACCCCTCCACTTT. Amino acid sequence: CASSQDFQGTYNSPLHF.

This clone was found a few times. The genes are TRBV19 and TRBJ1-2; D gene unclear. From germline, CDR1 is LNHDA and CDR2 SQIVND (reference sequence). The CDR3 spans 15 residues. Between the trimmed V and J ends, which lost 3 bases and 7 bases, there was a span of 18 bases. CDR3 region: CASSIGLDWVSGYTF. The CDR3 bases are TGTGCCAGTAGTATCGGGTTGGATTGGGTATCTGGCTACACCTTC.

This chain connects TRBV19 to TRBJ2-7, with TRBD1 matching over 10 bases. Germline loops: CDR1 LNHDA, CDR2 SQIVND (reference sequence). The trim removed 6 bases at V and 4 bases at J, leaving 6 bases unmatched. This CDR3 has 14 amino acids. This CDR3 reads CASRSTGGRYEQYF. Written as DNA, the CDR3 is TGTGCCAGTAGATCGACAGGGGGCCGGTACGAGCAGTACTTC.

The chain recombines TRBV28 with TRBJ1-2; 11 positions agree with TRBD1. The germline V gene has CDR1 MDHEN and CDR2 SYDVKM. This CDR3 comprises 18 residues. Unmatched junction bases numbered 17, after V lost 3 bases and J lost 8 bases. CDR3 residues: CASSFRPGTGGFLRGYTF. The CDR3, as DNA: TGTGCCAGCAGTTTTAGGCCAGGGACAGGGGGGTTCTTGCGAGGCTACACCTTC.

The chain joins TRBV18 to TRBJ1-5; D is undetermined. CDR3 length: 14 amino acids. The germline V gene encodes CDR1 KGHSH and CDR2 LQKENI. The V gene lost 1 base and the J gene lost 3 bases, with 7 bases spanning the gap. Written as DNA, the CDR3 is TGTGCCAGCTCACCACAGGGAGACAATCAGCCCCAGCATTTT. Residues: CASSPQGDNQPQHF. The variable domain in full, completed from reference TRBV18 and TRBJ1-5, reads NAGVMQNPRHLVRRRGQEARLRCSPMKGHSHVYWYRQLPEEGLKFMVYLQKENIIDESGMPKERFSAEFPKEGPSILRIQQVVRGDSAAYFCASSPQGDNQPQHFGDGTRLSIL.

The V gene is TRBV4-3, the J gene TRBJ1-3; no clear D. Germline lookup yields CDR1 LGHNA and CDR2 YSLEER. With 0 bases removed from V and 4 bases from J, the gap between germline ends came to 10 bases. The CDR3 loop spans 15 amino acids. CDR3: CASSQDFSLGNTIYF. The DNA for the CDR3 is TGCGCCAGCAGCCAAGATTTTTCCCTCGGAAACACCATATATTTT.

The chain combines TRBV11-3 with TRBJ2-3; D is possibly TRBD1 (6 bases). Germline CDR1 reads SGHNT; CDR2 reads YENEEA. Trimming shortened V by 5 bases and J by 2 bases, and 17 bases separated the two germline ends. There are 16 residues in the CDR3. CDR3 sequence (DNA): TGTGCCAGCAGCAGAGGGCAGGGGACATACACAGATACGCAGTATTTT. Amino acid sequence: CASSRGQGTYTDTQYF.

This clone was recorded once. The rearrangement links TRBV7-2 to TRBJ2-1; possibly TRBD1 for D (6 bases). The germline V and J ends were trimmed by 1 base and 5 bases, with 9 bases remaining between them. Germline-derived CDR1 and CDR2 are SGHTA and FQGNSA. The CDR3 sequence is 14 residues long. The CDR3 sequence: CASSLDRTDNEQFF. CDR3 DNA: TGTGCCAGCAGCTTAGACAGGACAGACAATGAGCAGTTCTTC.

This clone was counted a few times. This rearrangement joins TRBV21-1 to TRBJ1-3. TRBV21-1 is shown as a pseudogene. The length of the CDR3 is 19 residues. The CDR3 loop is CASSKLRFREAYSGNTIYF. The CDR3 DNA reads TGTGCCAGCAGCAAATTACGTTTTAGAGAGGCGTACTCTGGAAACACCATATATTTT.

J is TRBJ1-3 and V is TRBV19; 9 positions match TRBD1. CDR1 LNHDA and CDR2 SQIVND come from the germline V gene (reference sequence). J gave up 7 bases and V 3 bases, and 10 bases lay outside the gene matches. CDR3 length equals 16 residues. CDR3 sequence (DNA): TGTGCCAGTAGTATGGGGACAGGGAAAATCCGGAACACCATATATTTT. It translates to CASSMGTGKIRNTIYF.

The chain links TRBV19 to TRBJ2-1, with TRBD2 matching 10 bases. The V and J ends lost 2 bases and 10 bases, in that order; junction bases with no gene match: 8. This CDR3 has 15 amino acids. Germline V CDR1 and CDR2: LNHDA, SQIVND (reference sequence). As DNA, the CDR3 is TGTGCCAGTAGTATACCCAGCGGGAGGGCCTGGGAGCAGTTCTTC. Its protein product is CASSIPSGRAWEQFF.

The chain's CDR3 is CASSLTSGFYNEQFF. CDR3 sequence (DNA): TGTGCCAGTAGTCTGACTAGCGGGTTTTACAATGAGCAGTTCTTC. The chain couples TRBV19 to TRBJ2-1, with TRBD2 matching 10 bases. This CDR3 spans 15 amino acids. Germline trimming cut 5 bases from V and 4 bases from J; bases unmatched to any gene: 5. Germline lookup yields CDR1 LNHDA and CDR2 SQIVND (reference sequence).

Only a few counts were recorded for this clone. V and J are TRBV28 and TRBJ2-7; 9 positions match TRBD1. Germline assignment: CDR1 MDHEN and CDR2 SYDVKM. CDR3 size: 16 residues. V shed 6 bases, J shed 4 bases, and the junction held 13 bases outside the gene matches. CDR3 DNA sequence: TGTGCCAGCAGGAGAAACAGGGGGCATCGTTCGTACGAGCAGTACTTC. The encoded protein is CASRRNRGHRSYEQYF.

This clone was found a few times. V and J are TRBV28 and TRBJ2-2; D might be TRBD1 (5 bases). CDR3 size: 15 residues. Trimming left V 3 bases short and J 0 bases short, with 8 bases between. CDR1 MDHEN and CDR2 SYDVKM come from the germline V gene. The CDR3 DNA reads TGTGCCAGCAGTTTCCGACAGCCGAACACCGGGGAGCTGTTTTTT. This encodes CASSFRQPNTGELFF.

The gene calls are TRBV7-9 and TRBJ2-1; D call uncertain. From germline, CDR1 is SEHNR and CDR2 FQNEAQ (reference sequence). V lost 1 base, J lost 7 bases, and 5 bases lay in between. This CDR3 spans 12 amino acids. CDR3 protein: CASSLVRNEQFF. CDR3 sequence (DNA): TGTGCCAGCAGCTTAGTGCGTAATGAGCAGTTCTTC.

This sequence joins TRBV11-2 and TRBJ2-2; 10 bases map to TRBD1. There are 16 residues in the CDR3. J gave up 6 bases and V 2 bases, and 6 bases lay outside the gene matches. Germline V gene data show CDR1 as SGHAT and CDR2 as FQNNGV. The CDR3 DNA is TGTGCCAGCAGCTTATTGGGACAGGGGTGGGCCGGGGAGCTGTTTTTT. Protein: CASSLLGQGWAGELFF.

The chain uses TRBV5-6 and TRBJ1-3, with D uncertain. The germline V gene encodes CDR1 SGHDT and CDR2 YYEEEE. This CDR3 comprises 14 residues. V lost 3 bases and J 2 bases, leaving 9 bases between the germline ends. The CDR3 reads CASSSEGTGNTIYF. The CDR3 bases are TGTGCCAGCAGCTCGGAGGGAACTGGAAACACCATATATTTT.

The chain recombines TRBV5-5 with TRBJ1-1; 7 nucleotides align to TRBD1. The germline gives CDR1 SGHKS, CDR2 YYEKEE (reference sequence). V shed 5 bases, J shed 7 bases, and the junction held 11 bases outside the gene matches. This CDR3 contains 14 residues. For the CDR3, the DNA is TGTGCCAGCAGATCTATACAGGGGTGGAATGAAGCTTTCTTT. It yields the protein CASRSIQGWNEAFF.

The rearrangement uses TRBV10-2 and TRBJ2-5; 11 nucleotides agree with TRBD1. The CDR3 contains 15 residues. J was trimmed by 4 bases and V by 4 bases; bases with no gene match: 5. From germline, CDR1 is WSHSY and CDR2 SAAADI. The DNA of the CDR3 is TGCGCCAGCAGTGTACCGGGACAGGGGGGAGAGACCCAGTACTTC. It encodes CASSVPGQGGETQYF.

V and J are TRBV27 and TRBJ2-1; 7 nucleotides align to TRBD2. Unmatched junction bases numbered 22, after V lost 7 bases and J lost 4 bases. This CDR3 region has 19 residues. The germline gives CDR1 MNHEY, CDR2 SMNVEV (reference sequence). CDR3 sequence reads: CASTSSRSLAQGLYNEQFF. The CDR3 region has the DNA TGTGCCAGCACCTCATCCCGGTCACTAGCGCAGGGACTATACAATGAGCAGTTCTTC.